The 20 T cell receptor beta chains in this list originate from one sample, sequenced in a study of cytomegalovirus exposure and HLA in healthy donors. The PCR employed 60 Vbeta primers together with 13 Jbeta primers. The repertoire was sequenced with immunoSEQ multiplex PCR; TCRdb's copy has only in-frame clones and lacks some. The profile covers approximately 150,000 clones, with roughly 76% appearing a single time and 2.5% to 3% taken by the ten largest. Sample: PBMCs. These TCRs come from a woman in her 30s in good health and CMV-seronegative.

The V call is TRBV4-3, the J call TRBJ1-5; D gene unclear. CDR3 length: 15 residues. The V and J ends lost 1 base and 2 bases respectively, with 9 bases between them. Per the germline V gene, CDR1 is LGHNA and CDR2 is YSLEER. CDR3 amino acids: CASSQVLDGNQPQHF. The DNA of the CDR3 is TGCGCCAGCAGCCAAGTACTTGATGGCAATCAGCCCCAGCATTTT.

The chain combines TRBV9 with TRBJ2-4; 8 bases map to TRBD1. The V and J ends lost 0 bases and 1 base, in that order; junction bases with no gene match: 3. CDR3 length equals 16 residues. Germline V gene data show CDR1 as SGDLS and CDR2 as YYNGEE. CDR3 sequence: CASSVGGDRAKNIQYF. The CDR3 nucleotides read TGTGCCAGCAGCGTAGGCGGGGACAGGGCCAAAAACATTCAGTACTTC.

This chain connects TRBV7-6 to TRBJ2-2, with 7 bases identical to TRBD1. Germline CDR1 and CDR2: SGHVS and FNYEAQ. This CDR3 is built from 14 residues. V was clipped by 5 bases and J by 7 bases; unmatched bases: 7. The CDR3 reads CASSTQQGDGELFF. In nucleotides, the CDR3 is TGTGCCAGCAGCACCCAGCAGGGGGACGGGGAGCTGTTTTTT.

The rearrangement uses TRBV4-1 and TRBJ2-3; a weak D match, TRBD1 (7 bases). The CDR3 sequence is 15 residues long. In germline, CDR1 is MGHRA, CDR2 YSYEKL. V lost 4 bases to trimming and J lost 6 bases, with 17 bases between them. CDR3 region: CASSRGQEGQDTQYF. The CDR3 nucleotides read TGCGCCAGCAGCCGTGGACAGGAGGGCCAGGATACGCAGTATTTT.

V gene TRBV18 combines with J gene TRBJ2-6, with D tentatively TRBD1 (5 bases). Per the germline V gene, CDR1 is KGHSH and CDR2 is LQKENI. The V and J ends lost 9 bases and 1 base respectively, with 16 bases between them. CDR3 length: 16 amino acids. The CDR3 is CASLQGSTSGANVLTF. The CDR3 DNA follows: TGTGCCAGTCTCCAGGGTAGTACATCTGGGGCCAACGTCCTGACTTTC. Variable domain in full (rest from reference TRBV18 and TRBJ2-6): NAGVMQNPRHLVRRRGQEARLRCSPMKGHSHVYWYRQLPEEGLKFMVYLQKENIIDESGMPKERFSAEFPKEGPSILRIQQVVRGDSAAYFCASLQGSTSGANVLTFGAGSRLTVL.

This clone appeared once. V and J are TRBV10-3 and TRBJ1-2, with D possibly matching TRBD1 (5 bases). CDR1 and CDR2 (germline): ENHRY, SYGVKD. The CDR3 consists of 14 residues. V dropped 10 bases and J dropped 4 bases, with 19 bases sitting between them. The CDR3 sequence is CATATEGAPYGYTF. CDR3 bases: TGTGCCACCGCGACAGAAGGGGCACCCTATGGCTACACCTTC.

The rearrangement joins TRBV6-5 to TRBJ1-1; no firm D call. The CDR3 spans 15 residues. Germline CDR1 reads MNHEY; CDR2 reads SVGAGI. With 9 bases removed from V and 0 bases from J, the gap between germline ends came to 17 bases. The CDR3 DNA sequence: TGTGCCAGTTCACGGGATCGGACCGTGAACACTGAAGCTTTCTTT. Protein product: CASSRDRTVNTEAFF.

This rearrangement joins TRBV20-1 to TRBJ1-4; unclear D gene. Trimming removed 2 bases at V and 5 bases at J, with 3 bases between. The CDR3 has 11 amino acids. Per germline, CDR1 DFQATT and CDR2 SNEGSKA (reference sequence). DNA for the CDR3: TGCAGTGCTAGACTCAATGAAAAACTGTTTTTT. Protein sequence: CSARLNEKLFF.

In this sample, this clone turned up a few times. V usage is TRBV2 and J usage is TRBJ2-7; tentatively, D is TRBD2 (5 bases). Trimming removed 4 bases at V and 6 bases at J, with 7 bases between. This CDR3 has 11 residues. The germline V gene has CDR1 SNHLY and CDR2 FYNNEI. CDR3 sequence (DNA): TGTGCCAGCAGTGCCGCGGGCGAGCAGTACTTC. The encoded protein is CASSAAGEQYF.

This chain uses TRBV6-5 with TRBJ2-2, with TRBD1 identical over 7 bases. CDR3 length: 13 amino acids. CDR1 and CDR2 (germline): MNHEY, SVGAGI. Trimming took 6 bases from V and 7 from J; bases not matched to a gene: 5. CDR3 bases: TGTGCCAGCAGGGACCGACAGGGCGGGGAGCTGTTTTTT. Encoded protein: CASRDRQGGELFF.

In this sample, this clone turned up once. The V call is TRBV6-5, the J call TRBJ2-2; D remains ambiguous. Germline V gives CDR1 MNHEY, CDR2 SVGAGI. This CDR3 region has 11 residues. Trimming removed 6 bases at V and 5 bases at J, with 4 bases between. The CDR3 bases are TGTGCCAGCAGCAATACCGGGGAGCTGTTTTTT. Translation: CASSNTGELFF.

The chain combines TRBV7-3 with TRBJ1-4; D perhaps matches TRBD1 (5 bases). CDR1 is SGHTA and CDR2 is FQGTGA in the germline V gene. This CDR3 region has 13 residues. Between the trimmed V and J ends, which lost 5 bases and 3 bases, there was a span of 7 bases. The CDR3 nucleotides read TGTGCCAGCAGCCGGGGGGCTAATGAAAAACTGTTTTTT. Translating gives CASSRGANEKLFF.

The rearrangement joins TRBV7-2 to TRBJ1-1; D gene ambiguous. Germline CDR1 and CDR2: SGHTA and FQGNSA. V was trimmed by 5 bases and J by 4 bases, leaving 11 bases between them. CDR3 length: 13 amino acids. CDR3 amino acids: CASSPGFGTEAFF. The CDR3 coding sequence is TGTGCCAGCAGCCCGGGGTTTGGCACTGAAGCTTTCTTT. Supplemented by reference TRBV7-2 and TRBJ1-1, the full variable domain reads GAGVSQSPSNKVTEKGKDVELRCDPISGHTALYWYRQSLGQGLEFLIYFQGNSAPDKSGLPSDRFSAERTGGSVSTLTIQRTQQEDSAVYLCASSPGFGTEAFFGQGTRLTVV.

This clone was recorded only once. The rearrangement uses TRBV7-2 and TRBJ2-2; TRBD1 aligns across 8 bases. The CDR3 has 15 amino acids. V lost 1 base, J lost 6 bases, and 4 bases stayed unmatched. CDR1 is SGHTA, CDR2 FQGNSA, per germline. CDR3 DNA: TGTGCCAGCAGCTTAGTGCGGACAGGGCCCGGGGAGCTGTTTTTT. Its translation is CASSLVRTGPGELFF.

This clone was picked up a small number of times. The chain joins TRBV6-6 to TRBJ1-1, with TRBD1 matching 8 bases. This CDR3 has 13 amino acids. Trimming removed 6 bases from V and 4 bases from J; junction bases left unmatched: 4. The germline V gene has CDR1 MNHNY and CDR2 SVGAGI (reference sequence). CDR3 in amino acids: CASSRTGGTEAFF. CDR3 bases: TGTGCCAGCAGCCGCACAGGGGGCACTGAAGCTTTCTTT.

The gene calls are TRBV5-1 and TRBJ2-7, with TRBD1 matching 8 bases. V trimming: 3 bases; J trimming: 0 bases; junction bases outside the gene matches: 2. The CDR3 consists of 14 residues. In germline, CDR1 is SGHRS, CDR2 YFSETQ. CDR3 residues: CASSSTGGSYEQYF. The CDR3 DNA is TGCGCCAGCAGCTCAACAGGGGGCTCCTACGAGCAGTACTTC.

The chain employs TRBV2 and TRBJ2-7, with 7 nucleotides matching TRBD1. Germline V gene sequence: CDR1 SNHLY, CDR2 FYNNEI. This CDR3 region has 13 residues. J lost 3 bases, V lost 6 bases, and 5 bases had no gene match. The CDR3 nucleotides read TGTGCCAGCAGCGATGGGACAGTCTACGAGCAGTACTTC. This encodes CASSDGTVYEQYF.

The chain has TRBV7-9 and TRBJ2-5; TRBD1 aligns across 7 bases. TRBJ2-7 matches the DNA end more closely, so the J call is doubtful. The CDR3 extends over 14 amino acids. Germline-derived CDR1 and CDR2 are SEHNR and FQNEAQ (reference sequence). Here the CDR3 DNA reads TGTGCCAGCAGCGACAGACAGGGTCCCTACGAGCAGTACTTC. Protein sequence: CASSDRQGPYEQYF.

This rearrangement joins TRBV11-2 to TRBJ2-5, with TRBD1 identical over 9 bases. The CDR3 loop spans 14 amino acids. Per the germline V gene, CDR1 is SGHAT and CDR2 is FQNNGV. Trimming took 3 bases from V and 5 from J; bases not matched to a gene: 4. The CDR3 reads CASSFGTGTETQYF. In nucleotides, the CDR3 is TGTGCCAGCAGCTTCGGGACAGGGACGGAGACCCAGTACTTC. Full variable domain (missing parts from reference TRBV11-2 and TRBJ2-5): EAGVAQSPRYKIIEKRQSVAFWCNPISGHATLYWYQQILGQGPKLLIQFQNNGVVDDSQLPKDRFSAERLKGVDSTLKIQPAKLEDSAVYLCASSFGTGTETQYFGPGTRLLVL.

V is TRBV5-1 and J is TRBJ1-1; 9 bases match TRBD1. V dropped 1 base and J dropped 5; count of bases not matched to a gene: 6. The CDR3 runs to 15 residues. Germline V gene lookup returns CDR1 SGHRS and CDR2 YFSETQ. The CDR3 bases are TGCGCCAGCAGCTTGTTAGGACAGGGGCAGACTGAAGCTTTCTTT. Encoded protein: CASSLLGQGQTEAFF.